Sequencing of this T cell receptor beta chain was carried out in a study of blood T cell repertoires in COVID-19. Study information: COVID-19 samples collected from the United States, Italy and Spain covered acute and convalescent phases.

Source study methods: Counts of nucleated cells, estimated from reference gene primer amplification, were obtained. TCRdb's copy holds only in-frame clones and misses some; the assay was immunoSEQ multiplex PCR. V, J and clone size derive from that table, while D and trimming were established from the DNA sequence. The data contain some 350,000 clones, about 90% of them seen just once; the ten biggest clones take up approximately 7%. V lost 6 bases and J lost 8; bases outside the gene matches: 12. The CDR3 is 15 amino acids. Germline CDR1 reads MDHEN; CDR2 reads SYDVKM. The sequenced material came from peripheral blood. The chain joins TRBV28 to TRBJ1-5; 8 positions agree with TRBD1. The TCR comes from a man aged 18 to 29 with active or convalescent COVID-19. CDR3 nucleotides: TGTGCCAGCAGCTATGACAGGGGCACGGGTAAGCCCCAGCATTTT. Protein product: CASSYDRGTGKPQHF.